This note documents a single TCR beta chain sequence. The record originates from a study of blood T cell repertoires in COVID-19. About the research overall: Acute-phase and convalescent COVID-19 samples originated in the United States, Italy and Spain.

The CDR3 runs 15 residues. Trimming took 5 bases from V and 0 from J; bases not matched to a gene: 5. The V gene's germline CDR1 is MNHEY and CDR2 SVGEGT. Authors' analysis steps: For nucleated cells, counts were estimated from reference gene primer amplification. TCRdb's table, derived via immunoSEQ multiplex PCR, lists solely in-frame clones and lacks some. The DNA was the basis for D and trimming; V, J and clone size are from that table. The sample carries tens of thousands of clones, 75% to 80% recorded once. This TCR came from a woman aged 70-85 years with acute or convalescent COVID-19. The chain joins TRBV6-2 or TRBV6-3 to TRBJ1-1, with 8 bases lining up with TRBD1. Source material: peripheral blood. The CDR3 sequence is CASSNYRGLNTEAFF. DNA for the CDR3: TGTGCCAGCAGTAACTACAGGGGGTTGAACACTGAAGCTTTCTTT.